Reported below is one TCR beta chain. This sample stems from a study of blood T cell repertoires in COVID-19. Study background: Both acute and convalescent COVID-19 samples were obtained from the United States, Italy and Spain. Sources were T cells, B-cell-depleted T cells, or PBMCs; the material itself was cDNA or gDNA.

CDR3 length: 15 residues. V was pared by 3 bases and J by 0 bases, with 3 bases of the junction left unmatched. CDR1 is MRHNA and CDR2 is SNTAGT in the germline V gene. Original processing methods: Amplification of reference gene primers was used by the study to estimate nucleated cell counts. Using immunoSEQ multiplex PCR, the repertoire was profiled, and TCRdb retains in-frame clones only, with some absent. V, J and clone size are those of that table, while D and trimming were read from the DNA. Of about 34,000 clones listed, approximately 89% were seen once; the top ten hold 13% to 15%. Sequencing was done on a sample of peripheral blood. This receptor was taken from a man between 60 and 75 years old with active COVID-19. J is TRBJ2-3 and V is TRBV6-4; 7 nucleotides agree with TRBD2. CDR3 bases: TGTGCCAGCAGTGAGGGAGCGGGAAGCACAGATACGCAGTATTTT. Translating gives CASSEGAGSTDTQYF.